These 9 T cell receptor beta chains were sequenced from one sample in a study of cytomegalovirus exposure and HLA in healthy donors. The method was immunoSEQ multiplex PCR; TCRdb's version includes in-frame clones alone and lacks a portion of them. Here the sample spans 120,000 or so clones, more than 70% being singletons. The sequenced material came from PBMCs. These receptors all stem from a woman aged 25 to 39 in good health and CMV-seronegative.

The chain carries TRBV5-1 and TRBJ1-4; 8 bases fit TRBD1. Per the germline V gene, CDR1 is SGHRS and CDR2 is YFSETQ. V was clipped by 0 bases and J by 6 bases; unmatched bases: 7. The CDR3 covers 16 residues. Written as DNA, the CDR3 is TGCGCCAGCAGCTTGGCCCCGGGACAGGAGGATGAAAAACTGTTTTTT. This codes for CASSLAPGQEDEKLFF. Based on the CDR3 plus reference TRBV5-1 and TRBJ1-4, the full variable domain is KAGVTQTPRYLIKTRGQQVTLSCSPISGHRSVSWYQQTPGQGLQFLFEYFSETQRNKGNFPGRFSGRQFSNSRSEMNVSTLELGDSALYLCASSLAPGQEDEKLFFGSGTQLSVL.

This clone was seen a single time. This rearrangement joins TRBV29-1 to TRBJ1-5; TRBD1 is a possible D gene (5 bases). The CDR3 runs 13 residues. Germline assignment: CDR1 SQVTM and CDR2 ANQGSEA. Trimming stripped 4 bases from V and 7 bases from J, with 14 bases between. CDR3 sequence (DNA): TGCAGCGTTGGAGACGGAGGGGCCCAGCCCCAGCATTTT. Its protein is CSVGDGGAQPQHF. Drawing the rest from reference TRBV29-1 and TRBJ1-5, the complete variable domain is SAVISQKPSRDICQRGTSLTIQCQVDSQVTMMFWYRQQPGQSLTLIATANQGSEATYESGFVIDKFPISRPNLTFSTLTVSNMSPEDSSIYLCSVGDGGAQPQHFGDGTRLSIL.

The CDR3 bases are TGTGCCAGCAGCTTAGCCCCCCCGACTAGGCGGGGCCCAGATACGCAGTATTTT. This encodes CASSLAPPTRRGPDTQYF. The V call is TRBV7-2, the J call TRBJ2-3; weak D call: TRBD2 (6 bases). Trimming shortened V by 0 bases and J by 4 bases, and 20 bases separated the two germline ends. Germline V gives CDR1 SGHTA, CDR2 FQGNSA. The CDR3 runs to 18 residues. The full variable domain, rest sourced from reference TRBV7-2 and TRBJ2-3, is GAGVSQSPSNKVTEKGKDVELRCDPISGHTALYWYRQSLGQGLEFLIYFQGNSAPDKSGLPSDRFSAERTGGSVSTLTIQRTQQEDSAVYLCASSLAPPTRRGPDTQYFGPGTRLTVL.

This sequence joins TRBV7-9 and TRBJ2-3; maybe TRBD1 (6 bases). There are 16 residues in the CDR3. V was pared by 5 bases and J by 2 bases, with 17 bases between. CDR1 and CDR2 from the germline V gene are SEHNR and FQNEAQ (reference sequence). The CDR3 spells CASSPAAAGVTDTQYF. The CDR3, as DNA: TGTGCCAGCAGCCCCGCGGCGGCAGGGGTCACAGATACGCAGTATTTT.

This clone was detected only once. At one of its ends the junction is not consistent with the germline gene, which may arise from a read error. The chain couples TRBV7-7 to TRBJ2-3, with TRBD1 identical over 8 bases. The germline gives CDR1 SSHAT, CDR2 FNYEAQ (reference sequence). The CDR3 consists of 15 residues. CDR3 loop: CASSLGTGRTDTQYF. For the CDR3, the DNA is TGTGCTAGCAGCTTAGGGACAGGCCGCACAGATACGCAGTATTTT.

V is TRBV5-5 and J is TRBJ2-7, with 10 nucleotides matching TRBD1. The CDR3 has 16 amino acids. J lost 1 base, V lost 4 bases, and 8 bases had no gene match. The germline V gene has CDR1 SGHKS and CDR2 YYEKEE (reference sequence). The CDR3 DNA follows: TGTGCCAGCAGCACCCCGGGACAGGGGCGATCCTACGAGCAGTACTTC. This encodes CASSTPGQGRSYEQYF.

The chain employs TRBV7-8 and TRBJ1-2; 8 bases match TRBD1. The junction had 14 bases not matched to a gene; V was cut back by 5 bases and J by 6 bases. Germline V gene sequence: CDR1 SGHVS, CDR2 FQNEAQ. The CDR3 extends over 16 amino acids. CDR3 DNA sequence: TGTGCCAGCAGCCCAACAGGGACAGGTTTCCATCATGGCTACACCTTC. It translates to CASSPTGTGFHHGYTF.

This chain joins TRBV6-6 and TRBJ2-2; 7 positions match TRBD2. In germline, CDR1 is MNHNY, CDR2 SVGAGI (reference sequence). V was pared by 4 bases and J by 8 bases, with 7 bases of the junction left unmatched. The CDR3 extends over 14 amino acids. The CDR3 nucleotides read TGTGCCAGCAGTTCGACTGGGACTAATGGGGAGCTGTTTTTT. Its translation: CASSSTGTNGELFF.

The rearrangement uses TRBV15 and TRBJ1-2, with TRBD1 identical over 11 bases. In germline, CDR1 is LNHNV, CDR2 YYDKDF (reference sequence). The CDR3 loop spans 14 amino acids. V gave up 1 base and J gave up 7 bases; unmatched junction bases: 2. Here the CDR3 reads CATSRVGQGGGYTF. CDR3 DNA sequence: TGTGCCACCAGCAGAGTGGGACAGGGGGGTGGCTACACCTTC.